These 2 T cell receptor beta chains were sequenced from one sample in a study of blood T cells in healthy people across ages. A second PCR of about 6 to 12 cycles used a sample-barcoded 5' primer and a J-beta primer mix. In TCRdb, the 5' RACE reads were re-called with MiXCR into one record per CDR3 protein. The table records approximately 850,000 distinct CDR3 sequences, about 62% of them present only once. The specimen was blood. The receptors stem from a young man in good health.

The V and J genes are TRBV12-3 or TRBV12-4 and TRBJ2-3; D could derive from TRBD1 or TRBD2 (5 bases each). With 7 bases removed from V and 5 bases from J, the gap between germline ends came to 19 bases. The CDR3 has 15 amino acids. The CDR3 DNA sequence: TGTGCCAGCACCAATGGGGGTCGTAGGGGAGATACGCAGTATTTT. Protein product: CASTNGGRRGDTQYF.

V and J are TRBV13 and TRBJ1-6; tentative D call: TRBD1 (6 bases). The CDR3 loop spans 15 amino acids. CDR1 and CDR2 from the germline V gene are PRHDT and FYEKMQ (reference sequence). The V end was cut by 5 bases, the J end by 7 bases, with 15 bases between. The CDR3 here is CASSRGQGSNSPLHF. The CDR3 DNA reads as TGTGCCAGCAGCCGGGGCCAGGGGTCGAATTCACCCCTCCACTTT.